The rows below give T cell receptor beta chains drawn from one sample of a study of T-cell reconstitution after alpha-beta-depleted transplantation in children. TCRdb re-analysed the PCR reads in MiXCR, keeping a single row per CDR3 protein. Found here are 700,000 to 950,000 distinct CDR3 sequences, roughly 15% of them singletons; the top ten hold approximately 5%. This sample comprised PBMCs, mostly from graft donor cells, obtained 360 days after TCRalphabeta/CD19-depleted stem cell transplant. These receptors were obtained from a male patient aged 5 to 17 who had a stem cell transplant for acute lymphoblastic leukemia, so the T cells may come from the graft donor. Both conserved end residues are part of each CDR3. A D gene is named only where the DNA matches it firmly. Some rows have no size entry. The others give once, few or many, or a class for an expanded clone.

>-|TRBJ1-1|-|TRBV7-3
TGTGCCAGCAGCGCCCGGGGGGGGATCCGGAACACTGAAGCTTTCTTT
CASSARGGIRNTEAFF
>-|TRBJ2-2|TRBD1|TRBV7-7
TGTGCCAGCAGCTTCCTGACAGGGGGCAACACCGGGGAGCTGTTTTTT
CASSFLTGGNTGELFF
>few|TRBJ2-1|-|TRBV5-1
TGCGCCAGCAGAAAAGAGGGGGGGAGATCCTACAATGAGCAGTTCTTC
CASRKEGGRSYNEQFF
>many|TRBJ2-1|TRBD2|TRBV5-1
TGCGCCAGCAGCTTCCCAGGTCTAGCGGCTTACAATGAGCAGTTCTTC
CASSFPGLAAYNEQFF
>-|TRBJ1-1|-|TRBV10-2
TGCGCCAGCAGTGAAGGAAGGGGACACTGGAGCGCGGGGTTGAACACTGAAGCTTTCTTT
CASSEGRGHWSAGLNTEAFF
>-|TRBJ2-1|-|TRBV12-3/TRBV12-4
TGTGCCAGCAGCCTAGTAGGGGGAGGGGGGTACAATGAGCAGTTCTTC
CASSLVGGGGYNEQFF
>few|TRBJ2-7|-|TRBV20-1
TGCAGTGCTGCACTAGGGGACTACGAGCAGTACTTC
CSAALGDYEQYF
>few|TRBJ1-1|TRBD1|TRBV7-9
TGTGCCAGCAGCTTAGAAAGGGGGACAGGGTGGACTGAAGCTTTCTTT
CASSLERGTGWTEAFF
>-|TRBJ1-1|-|TRBV7-8
TGTGCCAGCAGCTTAGAACAGGGGAACACTGAAGCTTTCTTT
CASSLEQGNTEAFF
>-|TRBJ2-1|TRBD1|TRBV13
TGTGCCAGCAGCGCTCCCCGGGACAGCCTAATCTACAATGAGCAGTTCTTC
CASSAPRDSLIYNEQFF
>-|TRBJ2-1|TRBD1|TRBV5-1
TGCGCCAGCACCAACCCCTACAGGGGGCGTAGCGAGCAGTTCTTC
CASTNPYRGRSEQFF
>-|TRBJ2-7|-|TRBV20-1
TGCAGTGCTAGGGTAGCAGGAGGAAGGGATGGCGGGCAGTACTTC
CSARVAGGRDGGQYF
>many|TRBJ2-7|-|TRBV4-1
TGCGCCAGCAGACTTGGGGCGGGTTCCTCCTACGAGCAGTACTTC
CASRLGAGSSYEQYF
>-|TRBJ2-1|-|TRBV30
TGTGCCTGGACCCGTTGGCGGGGTTTTTCCTACAATGAGCAGTTCTTC
CAWTRWRGFSYNEQFF
>many|TRBJ2-1|TRBD2|TRBV20-1
TGCAGTGCTAGAGATTCTAGCGGGTTCGAGCAGTTCTTC
CSARDSSGFEQFF
>few|TRBJ2-3|-|TRBV6-1
TGTGCCAGCAGTCCACCTTCCGACGGCACAGATACGCAGTATTTT
CASSPPSDGTDTQYF
>few|TRBJ1-2|TRBD1|TRBV9
TGTGCCAGCAGCCCCCATAAGGGGGCAAGCTATGGCTACACCTTC
CASSPHKGASYGYTF
>-|TRBJ2-1|TRBD2|TRBV12-3/TRBV12-4
TGTGCCAGCAGTGCGCAGCGGGGCTCGAACCTCAATGAGCAGTTCTTC
CASSAQRGSNLNEQFF
>-|TRBJ1-4|-|TRBV6-6
TGTGCCAGCCGACCCAGGGGTGAAAAACTGTTTTTT
CASRPRGEKLFF
>few|TRBJ2-5|TRBD2|TRBV10-3
TGTGCCTCCGGGGGGGCGAACCAAGAGACCCAGTACTTC
CASGGANQETQYF
>many|TRBJ2-1|-|TRBV5-1
TGCGCCAGCAGCTTGGTCCCCACGAGCGTTAATGAGCAGTTCTTC
CASSLVPTSVNEQFF
>-|TRBJ2-2|TRBD2|TRBV7-3
TGTGCCAGCAGCTTACGATCATGGACTAGCGGGATCACCGGGGAGCTGTTTTTT
CASSLRSWTSGITGELFF
>-|TRBJ2-7|TRBD1|TRBV30
TGTGCCTGGAATCAGGGGGCACCGGTCTCCTACGAGCAGTACTTC
CAWNQGAPVSYEQYF
>few|TRBJ2-5|-|TRBV15
TGTGCCACCAGCAGAGTGGAACTCAGGGATTGGGAGACCCAGTACTTC
CATSRVELRDWETQYF
>-|TRBJ2-2|-|TRBV2
TGTGCCAGGACCACCAGGGGCGGGGAGCTGTTTTTT
CARTTRGGELFF
>-|TRBJ2-7|-|TRBV7-2
TGTGCCAGCAGCTTCGACAGGGAGGTCCCGCCCTACGAGCAGTACTTC
CASSFDREVPPYEQYF
>-|TRBJ2-5|-|TRBV5-1
TGCGCCAGCAGCTTGGCGGTCAGCCAAGAGACCCAGTACTTC
CASSLAVSQETQYF
>few|TRBJ2-7|-|TRBV5-1
TGCGCCAGCAGCTTGGATAGTACCTCCTACGAGCAGTACTTC
CASSLDSTSYEQYF
>-|TRBJ1-1|-|TRBV6-5
TGTGCCAGCAGTTACTCGATTATCAGTCCTGAAGCTTTCTTT
CASSYSIISPEAFF
>-|TRBJ2-5|TRBD2|TRBV6-1
TGTGCCAGCAGTCCCCTCGGAGGGAGGGCGGAGACCCAGTACTTC
CASSPLGGRAETQYF
>-|TRBJ2-7|TRBD2|TRBV20-1
TGCGGGGTAGGACCCACTAGCGGGTACGAGCAGTACTTC
CGVGPTSGYEQYF
>-|TRBJ2-1|TRBD2|TRBV12-3/TRBV12-4
TGTGCCAGCAACCAGGCGGGGGAAAGCTCCTACAATGAGCAGTTCTTC
CASNQAGESSYNEQFF